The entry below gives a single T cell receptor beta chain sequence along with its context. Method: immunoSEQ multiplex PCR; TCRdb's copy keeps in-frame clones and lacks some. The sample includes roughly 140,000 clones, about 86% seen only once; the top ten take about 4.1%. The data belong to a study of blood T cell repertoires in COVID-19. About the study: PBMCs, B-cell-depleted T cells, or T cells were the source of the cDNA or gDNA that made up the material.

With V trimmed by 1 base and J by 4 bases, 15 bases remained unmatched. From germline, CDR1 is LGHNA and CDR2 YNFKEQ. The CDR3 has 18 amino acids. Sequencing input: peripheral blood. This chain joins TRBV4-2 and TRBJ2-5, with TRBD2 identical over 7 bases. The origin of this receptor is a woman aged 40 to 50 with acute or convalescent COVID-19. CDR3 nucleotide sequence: TGTGCCAGCAGCCAAGGCGGGGACTACTACAGTGGGGTAGAGACCCAGTACTTC. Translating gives CASSQGGDYYSGVETQYF.